This T cell receptor beta chain was profiled in a study of response to subunit inactivated influenza vaccine. V lost 7 bases to trimming and J lost 3 bases, with 15 bases between them. CDR3 length equals 14 residues. Germline lookup yields CDR1 GTSNPN and CDR2 SVGIG (reference sequence). This clonotype was seen a handful of times. TCRdb reprocessed the RT-PCR reads with MiXCR, giving one entry per CDR3 protein. This sample carries hundreds of thousands of distinct CDR3 sequences, about 11% of them seen once, and the ten largest clones take around 10%. These same records also appear under a second study, on T cells expressing NK-cell markers. Turning to that study: Making the TCR beta cDNA relied on 5'RACE template switching with UMIs. In the group of eight sequenced donors, seven were HCMV-seropositive and one was seronegative. For a handful of donors, these clonotypes were likewise the leading ones in the CD3+CD56-NKG2C+ fraction.

The sequence was obtained from a man aged 50-60 years who received an inactivated influenza vaccine. The sample here was PBMCs from blood, taken on the day of vaccination. V is TRBV30 and J is TRBJ2-2; a possible D gene is TRBD2 (5 bases). The CDR3 loop reads CASNTGLYTGELFF. Here the CDR3 DNA reads TGTGCCTCTAACACGGGGTTGTACACCGGGGAGCTGTTTTTT.